A single sample gave rise to the 32 T cell receptor beta chains below, sequenced in a study of cytomegalovirus exposure and HLA in healthy donors. The PCR used 60 Vbeta and 13 Jbeta primers. Data came from immunoSEQ multiplex PCR; TCRdb stores just in-frame clones and leaves some out. This table holds about 140,000 clones, around two thirds found once. The sequenced material came from PBMCs. The source of these receptors is a male donor in good health and CMV-seronegative.

V gene TRBV6-1 combines with J gene TRBJ1-2; the match to TRBD1 covers 7 bases. This CDR3 comprises 14 residues. Per germline, CDR1 MNHNS and CDR2 SASEGT. V was pared by 5 bases and J by 4 bases, with 7 bases of the junction left unmatched. The CDR3 coding sequence is TGTGCCAGCAGTTGGCAGGGGGAAACCTATGGCTACACCTTC. This gives the protein CASSWQGETYGYTF.

This clone appeared a few times. The J gene is TRBJ2-2, the V gene TRBV10-3, with 8 nucleotides matching TRBD2. The CDR3 sequence is 16 residues long. CDR1 and CDR2 (germline): ENHRY, SYGVKD. J gave up 4 bases and V 6 bases, and 10 bases lay outside the gene matches. In nucleotides, the CDR3 is TGTGCCATCAGCCCGAGTAGCGGGGTGCTCACCGGGGAGCTGTTTTTT. Translated, it gives CAISPSSGVLTGELFF.

The chain couples TRBV5-6 to TRBJ2-1, with D perhaps matching TRBD1 (6 bases). V was pared by 0 bases and J by 8 bases, with 18 bases between. The CDR3 totals 16 residues. The V gene's germline CDR1 is SGHDT and CDR2 YYEEEE. Here the CDR3 reads CASSLEITGIQDEQFF. Here the CDR3 DNA reads TGTGCCAGCAGCTTGGAAATCACAGGGATTCAAGATGAGCAGTTCTTC.

A note on this clone: This sample includes further DNA sequences coding for the same CDR3. The V and J genes are TRBV2 and TRBJ2-7; a weak D match, TRBD2 (6 bases). Germline loops: CDR1 SNHLY, CDR2 FYNNEI. The CDR3 totals 15 residues. The V end was cut by 2 bases, the J end by 1 base, with 12 bases between. CDR3 sequence: CASSESGPGSYEQYF. In DNA, the CDR3 is TGTGCCAGCAGTGAAAGCGGGCCCGGATCCTACGAGCAGTACTTC.

This clone appeared once. V is TRBV6-6 and J is TRBJ1-2; 7 bases line up with TRBD1. Trimming at V came to 5 bases and at J to 4 bases, leaving 10 bases not matched to a gene. This CDR3 contains 15 residues. Germline loops: CDR1 MNHNY, CDR2 SVGAGI (reference sequence). This CDR3 reads CASSTSGGEPYGYTF. The CDR3 bases are TGTGCCAGCAGTACTTCAGGGGGTGAACCCTATGGCTACACCTTC.

The V gene is TRBV4-1, the J gene TRBJ2-7; TRBD1 is a possible D gene (7 bases). This CDR3 spans 16 amino acids. Between the trimmed V and J ends, which lost 3 bases and 5 bases, there was a span of 20 bases. CDR1 and CDR2 (germline): MGHRA, YSYEKL. The CDR3 region has the DNA TGCGCCAGCAGCCAGAACATCGACAGGGAGGTCGACGAGCAGTACTTC. Amino acid sequence: CASSQNIDREVDEQYF.

The J gene is TRBJ2-7, the V gene TRBV7-2, with 12 bases matching TRBD1. J lost 4 bases, V lost 5 bases, and 3 bases had no gene match. The CDR3 runs 14 residues. Germline loops: CDR1 SGHTA, CDR2 FQGNSA. CDR3 amino acids: CASSPGQGAYEQYF. CDR3 nucleotide sequence: TGTGCCAGCAGCCCGGGACAGGGGGCATACGAGCAGTACTTC. Variable domain in full (rest from reference TRBV7-2 and TRBJ2-7): GAGVSQSPSNKVTEKGKDVELRCDPISGHTALYWYRQSLGQGLEFLIYFQGNSAPDKSGLPSDRFSAERTGGSVSTLTIQRTQQEDSAVYLCASSPGQGAYEQYFGPGTRLTVT.

This clone was recorded only once. The sample has other DNA sequences that encode this CDR3 too. J is TRBJ2-5 and V is TRBV19; 7 nucleotides agree with TRBD1. Per germline, CDR1 LNHDA and CDR2 SQIVND (reference sequence). The CDR3 is 14 amino acids. V lost 3 bases and J lost 1; bases outside the gene matches: 2. CDR3 residues: CASSIRQGQETQYF. The DNA for the CDR3 is TGTGCCAGTAGTATCAGACAGGGCCAAGAGACCCAGTACTTC. The full variable domain, its missing parts supplied by reference TRBV19 and TRBJ2-5, is DGGITQSPKYLFRKEGQNVTLSCEQNLNHDAMYWYRQDPGQGLRLIYYSQIVNDFQKGDIAEGYSVSREKKESFPLTVTSAQKNPTAFYLCASSIRQGQETQYFGPGTRLLVL.

This clone was detected only once. The chain couples TRBV6-5 to TRBJ2-5; D unclear. The CDR3 length is 14 residues. CDR1 is MNHEY and CDR2 is SVGAGI in the germline V gene. The ends were cut back, 6 bases at V and 5 bases at J, with 16 bases in the middle. CDR3: CASSPFQIVETQYF. CDR3 sequence (DNA): TGTGCCAGCAGCCCCTTTCAGATCGTGGAGACCCAGTACTTC.

This clone was counted only a few times. The V gene is TRBV28, the J gene TRBJ2-7, with 9 bases aligning to TRBD1. The germline gives CDR1 MDHEN, CDR2 SYDVKM. The CDR3 loop spans 15 amino acids. V shed 6 bases and J 2 bases; nucleotides not matched to a gene: 8. Here the CDR3 reads CASSRGTGPPYEQYF. The DNA of the CDR3 is TGTGCCAGCAGCCGTGGGACAGGGCCCCCCTACGAGCAGTACTTC.

The table lists this clone with a few counts. This chain joins TRBV4-1 and TRBJ2-2; TRBD2 agrees at 11 bases. The CDR3 is made up of 16 amino acids. Germline CDR1 and CDR2: MGHRA and YSYEKL. V lost 4 bases and J lost 2; bases outside the gene matches: 3. CDR3: CASSRGTSGNTGELFF. Written as DNA, the CDR3 is TGCGCCAGCAGCCGCGGGACTAGCGGAAACACCGGGGAGCTGTTTTTT.

This chain connects TRBV7-9 to TRBJ1-4; 10 bases agree with TRBD1. The V gene's germline CDR1 is SEHNR and CDR2 FQNEAQ (reference sequence). Losses at the gene ends were 6 bases for V and 6 bases for J; bases not matched to a gene: 10. This CDR3 comprises 16 residues. CDR3 residues: CASRGESGTGDEKLFF. The CDR3 DNA reads as TGTGCCAGCAGAGGGGAATCGGGGACAGGGGATGAAAAACTGTTTTTT.

V gene TRBV10-2 combines with J gene TRBJ1-4, with D perhaps TRBD1 (6 bases). CDR3 length: 14 residues. The V gene's germline CDR1 is WSHSY and CDR2 SAAADI. V dropped 5 bases and J dropped 5 bases, with 12 bases sitting between them. CDR3 sequence: CASSNRDTNEKLFF. Written as DNA, the CDR3 is TGCGCCAGCAGTAATCGGGACACCAATGAAAAACTGTTTTTT.

This sequence joins TRBV11-2 and TRBJ1-1; D remains ambiguous. Trimming stripped 1 base from V and 4 bases from J, with 10 bases between. Per germline, CDR1 SGHAT and CDR2 FQNNGV. There are 14 residues in the CDR3. The CDR3 bases are TGTGCCAGCAGCTTAGGAGGTCGTGGCACTGAAGCTTTCTTT. The encoded protein is CASSLGGRGTEAFF. The full variable domain, its missing parts supplied by reference TRBV11-2 and TRBJ1-1, is EAGVAQSPRYKIIEKRQSVAFWCNPISGHATLYWYQQILGQGPKLLIQFQNNGVVDDSQLPKDRFSAERLKGVDSTLKIQPAKLEDSAVYLCASSLGGRGTEAFFGQGTRLTVV.

The chain has TRBV5-1 and TRBJ2-7; 7 positions match TRBD1. V shed 0 bases, J shed 0 bases, and the junction held 3 bases outside the gene matches. The length of the CDR3 is 15 residues. Germline V gene sequence: CDR1 SGHRS, CDR2 YFSETQ. CDR3 loop: CASSLDRGDSYEQYF. For the CDR3, the DNA is TGCGCCAGCAGCTTGGACAGGGGAGACTCCTACGAGCAGTACTTC.

This clone was counted only a few times. The chain recombines TRBV7-8 with TRBJ1-6; the D gene is possibly TRBD1 (5 bases). The V gene lost 3 bases and the J gene lost 11 bases, with 14 bases spanning the gap. Germline CDR1 SGHVS, CDR2 FQNEAQ. The CDR3 is 14 residues long. The CDR3 is CASSLGSTRAPLHF. The CDR3 coding sequence is TGTGCCAGCAGCTTGGGCAGCACCAGGGCACCCCTCCACTTT.

The V and J genes are TRBV27 and TRBJ2-5; 11 positions match TRBD1. The CDR3 is 15 amino acids. V lost 4 bases and J lost 4; bases outside the gene matches: 5. Germline lookup yields CDR1 MNHEY and CDR2 SMNVEV (reference sequence). The CDR3 region is CASSSADRGPETQYF. The CDR3 nucleotides read TGTGCCAGCAGTTCAGCGGACAGGGGGCCAGAGACCCAGTACTTC.

The V gene is TRBV7-9, the J gene TRBJ2-7; no clear D. CDR3 size: 12 residues. Germline loops: CDR1 SEHNR, CDR2 FQNEAQ (reference sequence). Trimming shortened V by 7 bases and J by 5 bases, and 12 bases separated the two germline ends. The CDR3, as DNA: TGTGCCAGCAATTCGTGGAGTGACGAGCAGTACTTC. It codes for CASNSWSDEQYF. The entire variable domain, with the rest obtained from reference TRBV7-9 and TRBJ2-7, is as follows: DTGVSQNPRHKITKRGQNVTFRCDPISEHNRLYWYRQTLGQGPEFLTYFQNEAQLEKSRLLSDRFSAERPKGSFSTLEIQRTEQGDSAMYLCASNSWSDEQYFGPGTRLTVT.

The gene calls are TRBV7-8 and TRBJ1-2; TRBD1 is a possible D gene (6 bases). CDR1 SGHVS and CDR2 FQNEAQ come from the germline V gene. The CDR3 is 14 residues long. V lost 4 bases and J 8 bases, leaving 17 bases between the germline ends. CDR3 nucleotide sequence: TGTGCCAGCAGCTCGCGTACAGGGAAGGGCGGCTACACCTTC. Protein: CASSSRTGKGGYTF.

The rearrangement joins TRBV23-1 to TRBJ2-1, with 9 positions matching TRBD2. TRBV23-1 falls under the ORF class, with uncertain function. The CDR3 has 19 amino acids. V trimming: 1 base; J trimming: 4 bases; junction bases outside the gene matches: 14. The CDR3 reads CASSQFQSMAGGPYNEQFF. Written as DNA, the CDR3 is TGCGCCAGCAGTCAATTTCAGAGTATGGCGGGGGGGCCTTACAATGAGCAGTTCTTC.

The CDR3 is CASSSGWDTQYF. In DNA, the CDR3 is TGTGCCAGCAGCTCGGGGTGGGATACGCAGTATTTT. V and J are TRBV7-3 and TRBJ2-3; tentatively, D is TRBD2 (5 bases). V shed 4 bases and J shed 6 bases, with 8 bases lying between them. This CDR3 spans 12 amino acids. Germline V gene sequence: CDR1 SGHTA, CDR2 FQGTGA.

The chain joins TRBV5-1 to TRBJ2-1; 8 bases are a match to TRBD2. CDR3 size: 15 residues. The germline gives CDR1 SGHRS, CDR2 YFSETQ. Unmatched junction bases numbered 4, after V lost 3 bases and J lost 2 bases. The CDR3 sequence is CASSWKTSAYNEQFF. The CDR3 DNA sequence: TGCGCCAGCAGCTGGAAGACTAGCGCCTACAATGAGCAGTTCTTC.

The rearrangement uses TRBV15 and TRBJ1-2; D is unresolved. Germline V gene data show CDR1 as LNHNV and CDR2 as YYDKDF (reference sequence). With 1 base removed from V and 2 bases from J, the gap between germline ends came to 11 bases. The CDR3 has 15 residues. This CDR3 reads CATSRGRGLNYGYTF. The CDR3 coding sequence is TGTGCCACCAGCAGAGGGCGGGGTTTGAACTATGGCTACACCTTC.

J is TRBJ2-3 and V is TRBV6-1, with unresolved D. CDR1 and CDR2 (germline): MNHNS, SASEGT. Trimming shortened V by 7 bases and J by 0 bases, and 5 bases separated the two germline ends. The CDR3 is 12 amino acids. This CDR3 reads CASTFSTDTQYF. CDR3 nucleotide sequence: TGTGCCAGCACTTTCAGCACAGATACGCAGTATTTT.

The chain has TRBV5-4 and TRBJ1-2; tentative D call: TRBD1 (6 bases). CDR1 and CDR2 (germline): SGHNT, YYREEE (reference sequence). V was shortened by 4 bases and J by 0 bases, with 19 bases between the two germline ends. The CDR3 has 17 amino acids. In DNA, the CDR3 is TGTGCCAGCAGCGGCGGGGGCGGATCAGGCCCTAACTATGGCTACACCTTC. Translating gives CASSGGGGSGPNYGYTF.

The V gene is TRBV19, the J gene TRBJ1-5, with D possibly being TRBD1 (6 bases). Germline V gives CDR1 LNHDA, CDR2 SQIVND (reference sequence). V lost 3 bases and J lost 6, with 12 bases in between. The CDR3 runs to 14 residues. Written as DNA, the CDR3 is TGTGCCAGTAGTATCTTAAGGGGGGGTCAGCCCCAGCATTTT. It is translated as CASSILRGGQPQHF.

V is TRBV9 and J is TRBJ2-3, with a possible D match to TRBD2 (6 bases). The germline V gene encodes CDR1 SGDLS and CDR2 YYNGEE. The CDR3 is made up of 16 amino acids. V was shortened by 0 bases and J by 6 bases, with 17 bases between the two germline ends. The CDR3: CASSVETGRRVDTQYF. DNA for the CDR3: TGTGCCAGCAGCGTAGAAACAGGTCGGAGGGTCGATACGCAGTATTTT.

This clone occurred once. The chain is built from TRBV5-6 and TRBJ1-2, with 7 bases matching TRBD1. The CDR3 spans 14 residues. After removal of 4 bases from V and 8 bases from J, the junction contained 11 bases not matched to a gene. Germline loops: CDR1 SGHDT, CDR2 YYEEEE. CDR3 protein: CASSSGQVERGYTF. As DNA, the CDR3 is TGTGCCAGCAGCAGTGGACAGGTGGAGAGGGGCTACACCTTC.

The rearrangement joins TRBV9 to TRBJ1-1; D is perhaps TRBD1 (6 bases). The V end lost 0 bases, the J end lost 0 bases, and 9 bases lay between the germline ends. The CDR3 totals 15 residues. CDR1 is SGDLS and CDR2 is YYNGEE in the germline V gene. Here the CDR3 DNA reads TGTGCCAGCAGCGTAGATCCAGGGGTGAACACTGAAGCTTTCTTT. This sequence encodes CASSVDPGVNTEAFF.

The chain is built from TRBV5-1 and TRBJ2-2; 12 bases match TRBD2. With V trimmed by 4 bases and J by 5 bases, 12 bases remained unmatched. This CDR3 is 18 amino acids long. Germline V gene sequence: CDR1 SGHRS, CDR2 YFSETQ. CDR3 protein: CASSRQGALAGGTGELFF. In nucleotides, the CDR3 is TGCGCCAGCAGCCGTCAAGGGGCTCTAGCGGGGGGGACCGGGGAGCTGTTTTTT.

In this sample, this clone turned up a few times. The chain is built from TRBV6-4 and TRBJ2-3; D may be TRBD2 (6 bases). There are 14 residues in the CDR3. CDR1 and CDR2 (germline): MRHNA, SNTAGT. V lost 6 bases and J 3 bases, leaving 13 bases between the germline ends. In nucleotides, the CDR3 is TGTGCCAGCAGCCGCGGCGGGGAGACAGATACGCAGTATTTT. Translated: CASSRGGETDTQYF.

This clone was seen only a few times. V and J are TRBV7-2 and TRBJ1-3; 11 bases agree with TRBD1. CDR3 length: 14 residues. Germline V gives CDR1 SGHTA, CDR2 FQGNSA. With V trimmed by 8 bases and J by 0 bases, 0 bases remained unmatched. For the CDR3, the DNA is TGTGCCAGCGGGACAGGGGGCTCTGGAAACACCATATATTTT. Its translation: CASGTGGSGNTIYF.